Following are 31 T cell receptor beta chains from one sample sequenced in a study of cytomegalovirus exposure and HLA in healthy donors. Assay: immunoSEQ multiplex PCR; the TCRdb copy retains only in-frame clones and omits some. The sample holds under 60,000 clones, approximately 88% seen once. The sample consisted of PBMCs. Receptors originate from a woman aged 25 to 39 in good health and CMV-seronegative.

This chain connects TRBV5-1 to TRBJ2-6, with D maybe TRBD1 (5 bases). CDR3 length: 15 amino acids. Trimming removed 3 bases from V and 0 bases from J, with 7 bases in between. Per germline, CDR1 SGHRS and CDR2 YFSETQ. The CDR3 sequence: CASSYRFSGANVLTF. Here the CDR3 DNA reads TGCGCCAGCAGCTACAGGTTCTCTGGGGCCAACGTCCTGACTTTC.

The chain is built from TRBV11-3 and TRBJ2-1; D is perhaps TRBD1 (5 bases). The germline CDR1 and CDR2 sequences are SGHNT and YENEEA. This CDR3 region has 13 residues. V was clipped by 0 bases and J by 5 bases, with 5 bases between them. CDR3 in amino acids: CASSLEQDNEQFF. The CDR3 DNA is TGTGCCAGCAGCTTAGAACAGGACAATGAGCAGTTCTTC.

CDR3 loop: CTSSQGRLAEDSYEQYF. The DNA of the CDR3 is TGCACCAGCAGCCAGGGGCGGCTAGCGGAGGATTCCTACGAGCAGTACTTC. The genes are TRBV1 and TRBJ2-7; the D call of TRBD2 is as the table states it, not checked on the DNA. TRBV1 is assigned pseudogene status. This CDR3 contains 17 residues.

The J gene is TRBJ2-1, the V gene TRBV5-1, with D maybe TRBD1 (5 bases). Between the trimmed V and J ends, which lost 6 bases and 5 bases, there was a span of 15 bases. The CDR3 spans 14 residues. Germline assignment: CDR1 SGHRS and CDR2 YFSETQ. The CDR3 region has the DNA TGCGCCAGCAAGGTGGTTGGGGCCCACAATGAGCAGTTCTTC. It specifies CASKVVGAHNEQFF.

V usage is TRBV18 and J usage is TRBJ1-1; possibly TRBD1 for D (5 bases). Looked up from germline, CDR1 is KGHSH and CDR2 is LQKENI. The CDR3 has 12 residues. V dropped 4 bases and J dropped 7 bases, with 10 bases sitting between them. The CDR3 loop reads CASSRRDGEAFF. CDR3 nucleotide sequence: TGTGCCAGCTCACGGCGGGACGGTGAAGCTTTCTTT.

The chain has TRBV28 and TRBJ2-2; the D gene is possibly TRBD1 (6 bases). The CDR3 loop spans 14 amino acids. Germline V CDR1 and CDR2: MDHEN, SYDVKM. The germline V and J ends were trimmed by 7 bases and 8 bases, with 17 bases remaining between them. This CDR3 reads CASNFPTGKGELFF. CDR3 coding DNA: TGTGCCAGCAACTTCCCGACAGGCAAGGGGGAGCTGTTTTTT.

V usage is TRBV7-2 and J usage is TRBJ2-1; no definite D call. This CDR3 is 13 amino acids long. Germline-derived CDR1 and CDR2 are SGHTA and FQGNSA. The V end lost 10 bases, the J end lost 0 bases, and 10 bases lay between the germline ends. Here the CDR3 DNA reads TGTGCCACCACCGAGAGCTCCTACAATGAGCAGTTCTTC. Translation gives CATTESSYNEQFF.

This clone was observed a single time. V usage is TRBV4-1 and J usage is TRBJ1-2, with D hard to call. Germline CDR1 MGHRA, CDR2 YSYEKL. Trimming pared 1 base from V and 3 bases from J, leaving 9 bases between. The CDR3 is made up of 14 amino acids. The CDR3 loop is CASSQVVPYYGYTF. The CDR3 DNA reads TGCGCCAGCAGCCAAGTAGTGCCCTACTATGGCTACACCTTC.

The V call is TRBV9, the J call TRBJ2-1; 8 nucleotides align to TRBD1. V was pared by 3 bases and J by 3 bases, with 8 bases of the junction left unmatched. The germline gives CDR1 SGDLS, CDR2 YYNGEE. This CDR3 spans 16 amino acids. The CDR3 DNA follows: TGTGCCAGCAGCGACCCCGACAGGGGACGCTACAATGAGCAGTTCTTC. It specifies CASSDPDRGRYNEQFF.

J is TRBJ1-2 and V is TRBV5-5; D unclear. Trimming removed 4 bases at V and 4 bases at J, with 14 bases between. This CDR3 has 14 amino acids. The germline gives CDR1 SGHKS, CDR2 YYEKEE (reference sequence). The chain's CDR3 is CASSPDGVIYGYTF. In DNA, the CDR3 is TGTGCCAGCAGCCCGGATGGAGTCATCTATGGCTACACCTTC.

This chain uses TRBV27 with TRBJ1-5; 10 nucleotides agree with TRBD1. This CDR3 spans 17 amino acids. The germline CDR1 and CDR2 sequences are MNHEY and SMNVEV (reference sequence). Trimming at V came to 2 bases and at J to 4 bases, leaving 8 bases not matched to a gene. The CDR3 loop is CASSLGIGTGDNQPQHF. The CDR3 DNA follows: TGTGCCAGCAGTTTAGGTATCGGGACAGGGGATAATCAGCCCCAGCATTTT.

The rearrangement uses TRBV11-3 and TRBJ2-5, with D perhaps TRBD2 (7 bases). The CDR3 runs to 16 residues. The V and J ends lost 3 bases and 1 base respectively, with 15 bases between them. From germline, CDR1 is SGHNT and CDR2 YENEEA. CDR3 coding DNA: TGTGCCAGCAGCTTGGGGGGGGCAGGCTGCCAAGAGACCCAGTACTTC. Translation: CASSLGGAGCQETQYF. The full variable domain, rest sourced from reference TRBV11-3 and TRBJ2-5, is EAGVVQSPRYKIIEKKQPVAFWCNPISGHNTLYWYLQNLGQGPELLIRYENEEAVDDSQLPKDRFSAERLKGVDSTLKIQPAELGDSAVYLCASSLGGAGCQETQYFGPGTRLLVL.

Here the CDR3 reads CASRGQSTDTQYF. The CDR3 region has the DNA TGTGCCAGCAGGGGACAGAGCACAGATACGCAGTATTTT. V is TRBV2 and J is TRBJ2-3; TRBD1 aligns across 7 bases. This CDR3 spans 13 amino acids. The V gene end was trimmed by 6 bases and the J gene end by 0 bases; junction bases not matched to a gene: 0. Per the germline V gene, CDR1 is SNHLY and CDR2 is FYNNEI.

The chain combines TRBV27 with TRBJ2-1, with TRBD2 identical over 11 bases. Germline V gene sequence: CDR1 MNHEY, CDR2 SMNVEV (reference sequence). CDR3 length: 17 residues. Trimming took 2 bases from V and 1 from J; bases not matched to a gene: 4. The CDR3 loop reads CASSLGLAGLSYNEQFF. In DNA, the CDR3 is TGTGCCAGCAGTTTAGGACTAGCGGGCCTTTCCTACAATGAGCAGTTCTTC.

The V and J genes are TRBV27 and TRBJ2-7, with unresolved D. Germline V CDR1 and CDR2: MNHEY, SMNVEV (reference sequence). This CDR3 has 14 amino acids. V was cut by 6 bases and J by 3 bases, with 15 bases left in between. The CDR3 loop is CASSFTYSNYEQYF. The DNA of the CDR3 is TGTGCCAGCAGCTTTACTTATTCAAACTACGAGCAGTACTTC.

The J gene is TRBJ2-3, the V gene TRBV18; 8 bases align to TRBD1. V was pared by 1 base and J by 4 bases, with 4 bases of the junction left unmatched. This CDR3 spans 15 amino acids. Germline CDR1 is KGHSH and CDR2 is LQKENI. The CDR3 here is CASSPLARGPDTQYF. CDR3 nucleotides: TGTGCCAGCTCACCACTGGCCAGGGGGCCAGATACGCAGTATTTT.

The chain links TRBV18 to TRBJ2-5; a weak D match, TRBD1 (5 bases). Germline V gene sequence: CDR1 KGHSH, CDR2 LQKENI. Trimming pared 6 bases from V and 5 bases from J, leaving 10 bases between. The CDR3 totals 12 residues. As DNA, the CDR3 is TGTGCCAGCTCGCAGGGTCGGGAGACCCAGTACTTC. This sequence encodes CASSQGRETQYF.

V and J are TRBV15 and TRBJ1-5; 8 bases are shared with TRBD1. There are 15 residues in the CDR3. V gave up 5 bases and J gave up 6 bases; unmatched junction bases: 9. Germline CDR1 and CDR2: LNHNV and YYDKDF (reference sequence). In nucleotides, the CDR3 is TGTGCCACCAGCCCCCGGACAGGGAACAGTCAGCCCCAGCATTTT. It is translated as CATSPRTGNSQPQHF.

This chain connects TRBV11-2 to TRBJ2-1; 12 nucleotides match TRBD2. Germline values: CDR1 SGHAT, CDR2 FQNNGV. Unmatched junction bases numbered 5, after V lost 1 base and J lost 4 bases. The length of the CDR3 is 17 residues. DNA for the CDR3: TGTGCCAGCAGCTTAGGGGCTAGCGGGAGGGGTTACAATGAGCAGTTCTTC. Translation: CASSLGASGRGYNEQFF. The full variable domain, completed using reference TRBV11-2 and TRBJ2-1, is EAGVAQSPRYKIIEKRQSVAFWCNPISGHATLYWYQQILGQGPKLLIQFQNNGVVDDSQLPKDRFSAERLKGVDSTLKIQPAKLEDSAVYLCASSLGASGRGYNEQFFGPGTRLTVL.

The CDR3 here is CASSLTGAEQYF. CDR3 DNA sequence: TGTGCCAGCAGTCTGACAGGAGCCGAGCAGTACTTC. The chain links TRBV27 to TRBJ2-7; weak D call: TRBD1 (6 bases). V was trimmed by 5 bases and J by 6 bases, leaving 11 bases between them. CDR1 is MNHEY and CDR2 is SMNVEV in the germline V gene (reference sequence). The CDR3 has 12 amino acids.

This rearrangement joins TRBV6-1 to TRBJ1-1; 10 nucleotides agree with TRBD1. This CDR3 is 16 amino acids long. Trimming removed 4 bases from V and 5 bases from J; junction bases left unmatched: 10. CDR1 and CDR2 from the germline V gene are MNHNS and SASEGT. The CDR3 DNA is TGTGCCAGCAGTGGCAAGATTGGACAGGGGGAAACTGAAGCTTTCTTT. It translates to CASSGKIGQGETEAFF.

The chain is built from TRBV19 and TRBJ2-6; TRBD2 is a possible D gene (5 bases). Between the trimmed V and J ends, which lost 5 bases and 2 bases, there was a span of 22 bases. The CDR3 consists of 19 residues. The germline CDR1 and CDR2 sequences are LNHDA and SQIVND (reference sequence). The CDR3 DNA reads TGTGCCAGTAGTCTACATCGCGGGCCCCAAGCTACTGGGGCCAACGTCCTGACTTTC. Its protein is CASSLHRGPQATGANVLTF.

Written as DNA, the CDR3 is TGTGCCAGCAGCTCGGGACAGGGGGTCTTGAATGGCTACACCTTC. Translation: CASSSGQGVLNGYTF. The chain couples TRBV7-2 to TRBJ1-2; 11 bases are shared with TRBD1. V lost 4 bases to trimming and J lost 6 bases; unmatched junction nucleotides: 7. Germline lookup yields CDR1 SGHTA and CDR2 FQGNSA. The CDR3 spans 15 residues.

The V gene is TRBV5-1, the J gene TRBJ2-1; possibly TRBD2 for D (5 bases). Trimming cost V 4 bases and J 5 bases, with 13 bases left between them. Germline V gives CDR1 SGHRS, CDR2 YFSETQ. The CDR3 runs to 14 residues. The DNA of the CDR3 is TGCGCCAGCAGCCTGGAGCTGAGGGACAATGAGCAGTTCTTC. Translated: CASSLELRDNEQFF.

The chain uses TRBV30 and TRBJ1-5; 8 bases are a match to TRBD1. The junction had 10 bases not matched to a gene; V was cut back by 4 bases and J by 5 bases. The CDR3 sequence is 15 residues long. CDR1 GTSNPN and CDR2 SVGIG come from the germline V gene (reference sequence). CDR3 nucleotides: TGTGCCTGGACCAAGGGCAGGGGGCAATATCAGCCCCAGCATTTT. Amino acid sequence: CAWTKGRGQYQPQHF.

V gene TRBV2 combines with J gene TRBJ1-1; no clear D gene. Germline V gene lookup returns CDR1 SNHLY and CDR2 FYNNEI. This CDR3 is built from 13 residues. V shed 6 bases and J shed 0 bases, with 8 bases lying between them. This CDR3 is CASRRYMNTEAFF. In nucleotides, the CDR3 is TGTGCCAGCAGAAGATACATGAACACTGAAGCTTTCTTT.

The chain recombines TRBV5-1 with TRBJ1-4; 7 positions agree with TRBD1. V dropped 0 bases and J dropped 7; count of bases not matched to a gene: 6. The CDR3 sequence is 15 residues long. Germline-derived CDR1 and CDR2 are SGHRS and YFSETQ. The DNA of the CDR3 is TGCGCCAGCAGCTTGGGAGGGGGCCGAGGTGAAAAACTGTTTTTT. Amino acid sequence: CASSLGGGRGEKLFF.

This rearrangement joins TRBV7-2 to TRBJ1-1, with a possible D match to TRBD1 (6 bases). Germline V lookup: CDR1 SGHTA, CDR2 FQGNSA. V lost 5 bases to trimming and J lost 0 bases, with 19 bases between them. The length of the CDR3 is 17 residues. The CDR3: CASSPRAGASLNTEAFF. Written as DNA, the CDR3 is TGTGCCAGCAGCCCCCGGGCAGGGGCTTCTCTGAACACTGAAGCTTTCTTT.

The rearrangement links TRBV11-3 to TRBJ2-7; possibly TRBD2 for D (5 bases). Trimming removed 5 bases at V and 7 bases at J, with 12 bases between. Looked up from germline, CDR1 is SGHNT and CDR2 is YENEEA. The CDR3 covers 12 residues. DNA for the CDR3: TGTGCCAGCAGCCTCCGGACTGGGGAGCAGTACTTC. Protein sequence: CASSLRTGEQYF.

V and J are TRBV2 and TRBJ1-1; D gene ambiguous. V dropped 3 bases and J dropped 0 bases, with 11 bases sitting between them. This CDR3 has 15 amino acids. Per the germline V gene, CDR1 is SNHLY and CDR2 is FYNNEI. In nucleotides, the CDR3 is TGTGCCAGCAGTGAGAAGGCGGTCCTGAACACTGAAGCTTTCTTT. It encodes CASSEKAVLNTEAFF.

This clone was seen just once. This rearrangement joins TRBV10-1 to TRBJ2-1; TRBD2 aligns across 10 bases. Germline loops: CDR1 WNHNN, CDR2 SYGVQD (reference sequence). V shed 0 bases, J shed 5 bases, and the junction held 4 bases outside the gene matches. This CDR3 is 16 amino acids long. CDR3 protein: CASSESRTSGHNEQFF. Written as DNA, the CDR3 is TGCGCCAGCAGTGAGTCTAGGACTAGCGGTCACAATGAGCAGTTCTTC.